This T cell receptor (beta chain) derives from a study of T cells in Graves' hyperthyroidism and ophthalmopathy. This CDR3 has 14 amino acids. The V and J ends lost 8 bases and 4 bases, in that order; junction bases with no gene match: 7. Germline CDR1 and CDR2: SGHAT and FQDESV (reference sequence). Whole-study findings and limits: Ophthalmopathy, as predicted by the model, came a median about seven months after the prediction.

The sample holds many counts of this clonotype. The antigen remains undetermined. Amplification of TCR beta CDR3 regions used RNA as the template. The primer set for the first-round RT-PCR of the TCR CDR3 was HTBI. TCRdb reanalysed the multiplex PCR reads using MiXCR and keeps one entry per CDR3 protein. The sample holds around 500,000 distinct CDR3 sequences; about an eighth are singletons and the top ten take around a sixth. Diagnoses used clinical symptoms, serum thyroxine and TRAb, thyroid ultrasound and orbital computed tomography. What was sequenced was blood. The J gene is TRBJ2-7, the V gene TRBV11-1, with 11 bases lining up with TRBD2. This receptor was obtained from a woman between 18 and 29 years old with Graves' hyperthyroidism. DNA for the CDR3: TGTGCCAGCCAGGGGGCTAGCGGGAGGTACGAGCAGTACTTC. It yields the protein CASQGASGRYEQYF.